This T cell receptor (beta chain) was recorded in a study of T-cell reconstitution after alpha-beta-depleted transplantation in children. The study's findings and limits: The high TCRbeta diversity at day 60 in some patients came from surviving recipient T cells and thymic progenitors. A year had passed since transplant, and T-cell counts and diversity by then came mostly from newly produced T cells. Several hundred expanded graft clones reportedly were the source of alpha-beta T cells about two months after transplant.

Unique molecular identifiers were incorporated when the TCRbeta library was constructed. MiXCR, run by TCRdb on the PCR reads, gives a single entry per CDR3 protein. The sample shows about 490,000 distinct CDR3 sequences, roughly a tenth of them seen only once. Trimming stripped 9 bases from V and 9 bases from J, with 15 bases between. Germline assignment: CDR1 LNHDA and CDR2 SQIVND (reference sequence). This CDR3 contains 12 residues. Concerning this clonotype itself: Antigen specificity is unknown.

The J gene is TRBJ2-1, the V gene TRBV19; maybe TRBD2 (6 bases). Specimen: PBMCs, collected before TCRalphabeta/CD19-depleted stem cell transplant. This clonotype was obtained from a child aged 2-15 years with inherited bone marrow failure, due to receive a stem cell transplant. The CDR3 region has the DNA TGTGCCAGCTTAGGAACCGGGGGTGAGCAGTTCTTC. This gives the protein CASLGTGGEQFF.